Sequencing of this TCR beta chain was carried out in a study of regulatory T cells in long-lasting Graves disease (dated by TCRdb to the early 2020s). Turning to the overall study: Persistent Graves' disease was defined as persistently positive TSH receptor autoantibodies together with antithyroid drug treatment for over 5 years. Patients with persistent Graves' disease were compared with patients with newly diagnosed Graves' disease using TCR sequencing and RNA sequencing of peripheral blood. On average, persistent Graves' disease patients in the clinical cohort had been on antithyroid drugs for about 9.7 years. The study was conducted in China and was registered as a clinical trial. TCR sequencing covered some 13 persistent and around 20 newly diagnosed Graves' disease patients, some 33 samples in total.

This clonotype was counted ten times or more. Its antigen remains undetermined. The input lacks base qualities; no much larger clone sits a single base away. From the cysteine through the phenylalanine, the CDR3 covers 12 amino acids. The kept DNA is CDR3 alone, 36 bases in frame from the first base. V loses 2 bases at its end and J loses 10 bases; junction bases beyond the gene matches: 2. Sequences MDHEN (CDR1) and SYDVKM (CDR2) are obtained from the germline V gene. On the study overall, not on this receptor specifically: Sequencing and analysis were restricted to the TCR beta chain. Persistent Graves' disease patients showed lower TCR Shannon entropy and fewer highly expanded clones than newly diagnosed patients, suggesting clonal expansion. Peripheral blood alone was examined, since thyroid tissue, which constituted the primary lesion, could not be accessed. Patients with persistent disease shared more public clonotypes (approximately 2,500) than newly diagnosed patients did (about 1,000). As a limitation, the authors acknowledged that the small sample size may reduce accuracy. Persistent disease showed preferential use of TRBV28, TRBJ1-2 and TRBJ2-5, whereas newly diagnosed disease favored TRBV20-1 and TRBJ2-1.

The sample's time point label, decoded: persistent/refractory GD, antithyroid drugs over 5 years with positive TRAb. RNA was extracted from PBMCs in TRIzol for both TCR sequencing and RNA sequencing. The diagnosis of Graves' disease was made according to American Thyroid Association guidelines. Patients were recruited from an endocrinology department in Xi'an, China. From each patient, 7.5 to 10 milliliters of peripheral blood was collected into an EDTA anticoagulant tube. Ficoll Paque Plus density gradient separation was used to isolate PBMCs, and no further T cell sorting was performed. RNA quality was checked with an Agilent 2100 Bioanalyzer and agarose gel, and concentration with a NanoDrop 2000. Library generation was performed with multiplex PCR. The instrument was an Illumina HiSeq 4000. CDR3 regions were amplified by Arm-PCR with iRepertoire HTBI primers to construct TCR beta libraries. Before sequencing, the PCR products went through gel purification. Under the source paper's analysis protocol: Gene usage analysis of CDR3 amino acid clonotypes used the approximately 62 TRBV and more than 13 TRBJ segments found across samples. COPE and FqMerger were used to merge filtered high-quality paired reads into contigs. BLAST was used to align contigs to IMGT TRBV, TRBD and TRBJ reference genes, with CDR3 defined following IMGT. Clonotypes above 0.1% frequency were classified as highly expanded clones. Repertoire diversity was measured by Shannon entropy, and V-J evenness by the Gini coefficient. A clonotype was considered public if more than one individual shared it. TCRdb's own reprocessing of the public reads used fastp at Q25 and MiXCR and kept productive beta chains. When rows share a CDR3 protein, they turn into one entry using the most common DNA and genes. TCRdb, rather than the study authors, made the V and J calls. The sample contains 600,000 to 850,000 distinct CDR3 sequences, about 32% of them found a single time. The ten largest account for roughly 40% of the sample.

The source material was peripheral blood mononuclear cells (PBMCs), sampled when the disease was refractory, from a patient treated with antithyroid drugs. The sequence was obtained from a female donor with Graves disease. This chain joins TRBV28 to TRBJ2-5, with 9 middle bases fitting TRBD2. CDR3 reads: CASSLAGGDQYF. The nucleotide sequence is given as TGTGCCAGCAGTTTAGCGGGGGGGGACCAGTACTTC. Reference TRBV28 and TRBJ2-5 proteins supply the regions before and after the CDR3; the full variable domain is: DVKVTQSSRYLVKRTGEKVFLECVQDMDHENMFWYRQDPGLGLRLIYFSYDVKMKEKGDIPEGYSVSREKKERFSLILESASTNQTSMYLCASSLAGGDQYFGPGTRLLVL.